The T cell receptor (beta chain) described here comes from a study of T cells in Graves' hyperthyroidism and ophthalmopathy. V shed 6 bases, J shed 4 bases, and the junction held 9 bases outside the gene matches. CDR1 is SQVTM, CDR2 ANQGSEA, per germline. The CDR3 is 14 amino acids. The study's findings and limits: For ophthalmopathy, model prediction preceded onset by a median 6.5 months.

TCR beta CDR3 regions were amplified from RNA. HTBI primers were employed in a first-round RT-PCR of the TCR CDR3. TCRdb called the multiplex PCR reads again in MiXCR, with one record for every CDR3 protein. The sample has some 510,000 distinct CDR3 sequences, about 20% seen once. Stable disease denoted Graves' hyperthyroidism without ophthalmopathy progression within 18 months. The patients, who ranged from 18 to 65 in age, presented with newly diagnosed hyperthyroidism lasting under 2 months. This clonotype came up many times. Its specificity is not known. The chain couples TRBV29-1 to TRBJ2-7, with TRBD1 matching over 10 bases. The sequencing input was blood. The TCR originated in a man younger than 35 with Graves' hyperthyroidism. In DNA form, the CDR3 reads TGCAGCGTGGGCCTCGGGACAGGGGTATACGAGCAGTACTTC. Translating gives CSVGLGTGVYEQYF.